This T cell receptor (beta chain) was identified during a study of cytomegalovirus exposure and HLA in healthy donors. The V end was cut by 0 bases, the J end by 5 bases, with 8 bases between. The length of the CDR3 is 14 residues. The V gene's germline CDR1 is SGDLS and CDR2 YYNGEE. PCR employed 60 Vbeta and 13 Jbeta primers. TCRdb's copy holds only in-frame clones and misses some; the assay was immunoSEQ multiplex PCR. The table records 150,000 or so clones, around 77% of them present only once. This clone showed up just a few times. V gene TRBV9 combines with J gene TRBJ1-4; maybe TRBD1 (5 bases). This clonotype originated in a woman under 40 in good health and CMV-seronegative. Sequencing was carried out using PBMCs. The CDR3 region is CASSVGQPNEKLFF. The CDR3 bases are TGTGCCAGCAGCGTAGGACAGCCAAATGAAAAACTGTTTTTT.